The 13 T cell receptor beta chains listed next were all sequenced from one sample in a study of regulatory T cells in long-lasting Graves disease (dated by TCRdb to about 2021). The sample's time point label, decoded: newly diagnosed GD, antithyroid drugs for less than 3 months. For both TCR sequencing and RNA sequencing, RNA was extracted from PBMCs in TRIzol. Receptor amplification or capture employed multiplex PCR. Instrument on record: Illumina HiSeq 4000. To build TCR beta libraries, CDR3 regions were amplified by Arm-PCR using iRepertoire HTBI primers. TCRdb passed the public sequencing reads through fastp at Q25 and MiXCR, retaining productive beta sequences. Every CDR3 protein is listed once, alongside the most common genes and DNA of its rows. The sample records 350,000 to 500,000 distinct CDR3 sequences, 14% of which are singletons. Approximately 15% of the sample belongs to the ten largest clones.

This sample was shared with a second study, whose subject was T cells in Graves' hyperthyroidism and ophthalmopathy.

This sample comprised peripheral blood mononuclear cells (PBMCs), obtained at new diagnosis, from a patient treated with antithyroid drugs. These receptors originate from a woman in her 50s with Graves disease. Donor details come from another sample of the same person, matched by shared clones.

At least ten counts were recorded for this clonotype. The chain is built from TRBV5-6 and TRBJ2-5, with 7 bases fitting TRBD1. V shed 3 bases, J shed 4 bases, and the junction held 6 bases outside the gene matches. Germline lookup yields CDR1 SGHDT and CDR2 YYEEEE. This CDR3 spans 14 amino acids. DNA for the CDR3: TGTGCCAGCAGCTCCGACAGGGTCTCAGAGACCCAGTACTTC. It translates to CASSSDRVSETQYF.

The chain carries TRBV5-1 and TRBJ2-7; D is ambiguous. Per the germline V gene, CDR1 is SGHRS and CDR2 is YFSETQ. V dropped 4 bases and J dropped 6 bases, with 11 bases sitting between them. The CDR3 is made up of 12 amino acids. CDR3 in amino acids: CASSLTLSEQYF. In DNA, the CDR3 is TGCGCCAGCAGCCTGACATTGAGCGAGCAGTACTTC.

This clonotype was observed at least ten times. The chain recombines TRBV12-3 or TRBV12-4 with TRBJ1-3; 8 bases match TRBD1. The CDR3 contains 17 residues. The V segment lost 5 bases and the J segment 0 bases; nucleotides outside the gene matches: 9. In DNA form, the CDR3 reads TGTGCCAGCAGTGCCCAGACAGGGGTCAACTCTGGAAACACCATATATTTT. This encodes CASSAQTGVNSGNTIYF.

This sequence joins TRBV5-4 and TRBJ2-5, with 7 bases fitting TRBD1. V dropped 1 base and J dropped 3; count of bases not matched to a gene: 9. The CDR3 consists of 16 residues. Germline V lookup: CDR1 SGHNT, CDR2 YYREEE (reference sequence). CDR3 DNA: TGTGCCAGCAGCTTGAAGTCAGGGACAGTAAAAGAGACCCAGTACTTC. Translation: CASSLKSGTVKETQYF.

This clonotype was seen a single time. The chain employs TRBV20-1 and TRBJ2-1; 11 bases align to TRBD2. This CDR3 contains 17 residues. V was pared by 0 bases and J by 9 bases, with 13 bases of the junction left unmatched. Germline CDR1 reads DFQATT; CDR2 reads SNEGSKA (reference sequence). The CDR3 here is CSARDRHSGRVRVEQFF. As DNA, the CDR3 is TGCAGTGCTAGAGATCGACATAGCGGGAGGGTTAGGGTTGAGCAGTTCTTC.

The chain carries TRBV5-1 and TRBJ2-7; weak D call: TRBD2 (7 bases). Germline-derived CDR1 and CDR2 are SGHRS and YFSETQ. The CDR3 totals 15 residues. V was pared by 4 bases and J by 4 bases, with 18 bases between. CDR3 sequence (DNA): TGCGCCAGCAGCCTGCGGGGGCAGGGAGGGTACGAGCAGTACTTC. Encoded protein: CASSLRGQGGYEQYF.

The chain carries TRBV7-8 and TRBJ2-7; TRBD2 aligns across 7 bases. There are 15 residues in the CDR3. The V and J ends lost 1 base and 5 bases, in that order; junction bases with no gene match: 8. Germline CDR1 is SGHVS and CDR2 is FQNEAQ. The CDR3 nucleotides are TGTGCCAGCAGCTTAGGGACCGGGACTAACCACGAGCAGTACTTC. It specifies CASSLGTGTNHEQYF.

The gene calls are TRBV28 and TRBJ2-7, with 7 bases that match TRBD1. The CDR3 has 15 amino acids. Germline V gene data show CDR1 as MDHEN and CDR2 as SYDVKM. V shed 5 bases, J shed 2 bases, and the junction held 9 bases outside the gene matches. The CDR3 DNA is TGTGCCAGCAGTAACCCAAGGGACAGAGCCTACGAGCAGTACTTC. It translates to CASSNPRDRAYEQYF.

This clonotype was picked up many times. The chain combines TRBV5-6 with TRBJ2-2; D remains unclear. CDR3 size: 14 residues. Germline V gene data show CDR1 as SGHDT and CDR2 as YYEEEE. Trimming took 4 bases from V and 0 from J, leaving 7 bases between them. The CDR3 region is CASSRASNTGELFF. CDR3 bases: TGTGCCAGCAGCCGGGCCTCGAACACCGGGGAGCTGTTTTTT.

With respect to this clonotype: An end of the junction differs from the germline gene, which may be a read error. The chain is built from TRBV11-1 and TRBJ2-2; possible D gene TRBD2, 6 bases. The CDR3 loop spans 15 amino acids. Germline CDR1 and CDR2: SGHAT and FQDESV (reference sequence). The CDR3 protein is CASTAEAGITGELFF. The CDR3, as DNA: TGCGCCAGCACGGCGGAGGCGGGGATCACCGGGGAGCTGTTTTTT.

This clonotype was detected only a few times. It is likely a read error, because the conserved phenylalanine at the end of the CDR3 is missing. The gene calls are TRBV30 and TRBJ1-1, with no clear D. Germline V CDR1 and CDR2: GTSNPN, SVGIG (reference sequence). V was shortened by 2 bases and J by 5 bases, with 9 bases between the two germline ends. There are 12 residues in the CDR3. The CDR3 region is CAWSPDGTEAFL. The CDR3 DNA reads TGTGCCTGGAGTCCGGACGGGACTGAAGCTTTCCTT.

The J gene is TRBJ2-6, the V gene TRBV10-3; D is unclear. Germline V CDR1 and CDR2: ENHRY, SYGVKD. Trimming took off 0 bases at V and 0 bases at J, with 12 bases between the two ends. The CDR3 covers 18 residues. CDR3 sequence (DNA): TGTGCCATCAGTGAGTCTTCAGGTCAGAGCTCTGGGGCCAACGTCCTGACTTTC. It yields the protein CAISESSGQSSGANVLTF.

This clonotype was counted at least ten times. The chain recombines TRBV5-5 with TRBJ2-1; 11 nucleotides match TRBD1. CDR1 is SGHKS and CDR2 is YYEKEE in the germline V gene (reference sequence). This CDR3 has 15 amino acids. The J segment lost 6 bases and the V segment lost 4 bases, leaving 6 bases of the junction unmatched. CDR3 protein: CASSSGTGGGNEQFF. CDR3 nucleotides: TGTGCCAGCAGCAGTGGGACAGGGGGAGGCAATGAGCAGTTCTTC. The complete variable domain, with remaining parts taken from reference TRBV5-5 and TRBJ2-1, reads DAGVTQSPTHLIKTRGQQVTLRCSPISGHKSVSWYQQVLGQGPQFIFQYYEKEERGRGNFPDRFSARQFPNYSSELNVNALLLGDSALYLCASSSGTGGGNEQFFGPGTRLTVL.